This record covers a single T cell receptor beta chain. Its antigen is unknown. Germline V lookup: CDR1 WNHNN, CDR2 SYGVQD (reference sequence). CDR3 length equals 17 residues. V was shortened by 2 bases and J by 0 bases, with 14 bases between the two germline ends. The data were obtained in a study of human T cells and chemical hapten exposure. Study results and caveats: TCRs exceeding a frequency of 1 in 1000 stayed unchanged under DPC sensitization.

Individual cDNA molecules received unique molecular identifiers in the library. TCRdb re-called the RACE reads with MiXCR, one entry per CDR3 protein. The sample gives around 76,000 distinct CDR3 sequences, 12% of which show up once; about 4% is in the top ten. Documented time point: patch test 1, 2 weeks after DPC sensitization. Treatment noted: therapeutic diphenylcyclopropenone sensitization with weekly scalp DPC. People who gave samples had alopecia, were 18 to 70 years old, and were suitable for DPC. The TCR was taken from a woman aged 60-75 years with alopecia areata. Some clones in this sample may be carry-over from other donors' samples. This sequence joins TRBV10-1 and TRBJ1-3; D is possibly TRBD1 (5 bases). The material sequenced was whole blood, taken in connection with sensitization to the hapten diphenylcyclopropenone (DPC). The CDR3 DNA follows: TGCGCCAGCAGTGAGAGTCCTGCAGGGAACTCTGGAAACACCATATATTTT. It encodes CASSESPAGNSGNTIYF.